This TCR beta chain was obtained from a study of cytomegalovirus exposure and HLA in healthy donors. The PCR ran on 60 Vbeta and 13 Jbeta primers. The data were produced by immunoSEQ multiplex PCR, yet TCRdb's version contains in-frame clones alone and is incomplete. The table includes about 130,000 clones, roughly 72% detected once. Trimming shortened V by 3 bases and J by 10 bases, and 25 bases separated the two germline ends. CDR1 is MGHDK, CDR2 SYGVNS, per germline. This CDR3 region has 16 residues. The rearrangement joins TRBV25-1 to TRBJ2-7, with D possibly TRBD2 on 5 matching bases. Sequencing used PBMCs. This receptor was identified in a woman in her forties or fifties in good health and CMV-seronegative. The CDR3 here is CASSDSRAYILPDQYF. The CDR3 DNA follows: TGTGCCAGCAGTGACTCGAGGGCATACATCCTCCCAGACCAGTACTTC.